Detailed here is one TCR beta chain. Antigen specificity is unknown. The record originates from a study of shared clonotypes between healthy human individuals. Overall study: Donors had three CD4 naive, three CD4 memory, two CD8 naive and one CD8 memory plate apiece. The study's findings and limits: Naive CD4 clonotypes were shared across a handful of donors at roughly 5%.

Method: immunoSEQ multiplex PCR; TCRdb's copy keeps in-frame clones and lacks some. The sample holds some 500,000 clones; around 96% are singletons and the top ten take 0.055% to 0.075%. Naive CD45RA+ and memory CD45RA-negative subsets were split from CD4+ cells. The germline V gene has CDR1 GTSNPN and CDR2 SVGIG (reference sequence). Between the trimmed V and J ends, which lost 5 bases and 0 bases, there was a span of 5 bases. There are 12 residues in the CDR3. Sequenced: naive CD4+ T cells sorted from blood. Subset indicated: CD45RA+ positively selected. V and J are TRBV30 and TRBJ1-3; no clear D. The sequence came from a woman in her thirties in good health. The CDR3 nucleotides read TGTGCCTGGGACCCCTCTGGAAACACCATATATTTT. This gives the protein CAWDPSGNTIYF.